The 4 T cell receptor beta chains below were found in one sample sequenced in a study of OX40 agonist ivuxolimab in advanced cancers. Sequencing used immunoSEQ multiplex PCR; TCRdb keeps in-frame clones, though not all of them. The sample contains 35,000 to 55,000 clones, roughly four fifths of which appear only once. This material consisted of CD4+ or CD8+ T cells sorted from blood, taken in a trial of the OX40 agonist ivuxolimab. These receptor sequences come from an adult with an advanced solid tumor such as melanoma, head and neck, liver or kidney cancer.

This rearrangement joins TRBV15 to TRBJ1-5; 7 nucleotides align to TRBD1. V trimming: 4 bases; J trimming: 7 bases; junction bases outside the gene matches: 7. Per germline, CDR1 LNHNV and CDR2 YYDKDF (reference sequence). This CDR3 is 14 amino acids long. The CDR3 DNA reads as TGTGCCACCAGCATTTCTGACAGGGAACAGCCCCAGCATTTT. Protein product: CATSISDREQPQHF. Supplemented by reference TRBV15 and TRBJ1-5, the full variable domain reads DAMVIQNPRYQVTQFGKPVTLSCSQTLNHNVMYWYQQKSSQAPKLLFHYYDKDFNNEADTPDNFQSRRPNTSFCFLDIRSPGLGDTAMYLCATSISDREQPQHFGDGTRLSIL.

V and J are TRBV30 and TRBJ1-2; D is uncertain. The CDR3 consists of 13 residues. Germline assignment: CDR1 GTSNPN and CDR2 SVGIG (reference sequence). The ends were cut back, 5 bases at V and 0 bases at J, with 10 bases in the middle. The CDR3 is CAWAHGTNYGYTF. CDR3 DNA: TGTGCCTGGGCCCACGGGACTAACTATGGCTACACCTTC.

The CDR3 DNA is TGTGCCAGCAGCTTACTGCTAAGCCAACACAATGAGCAGTTCTTC. Protein product: CASSLLLSQHNEQFF. The chain links TRBV7-9 to TRBJ2-1; D remains unclear. Germline V gene data show CDR1 as SEHNR and CDR2 as FQNEAQ (reference sequence). The germline V and J ends were trimmed by 2 bases and 5 bases, with 13 bases remaining between them. The CDR3 is made up of 15 amino acids.

The gene calls are TRBV2 and TRBJ1-5; D possibly corresponds to TRBD1 (5 bases). Trimming took 7 bases from V and 2 from J, leaving 21 bases between them. The V gene's germline CDR1 is SNHLY and CDR2 FYNNEI. The CDR3 length is 17 residues. CDR3 sequence: CASMRDRTQGGNQPQHF. As DNA, the CDR3 is TGTGCCAGCATGCGGGACCGGACCCAGGGCGGCAATCAGCCCCAGCATTTT.